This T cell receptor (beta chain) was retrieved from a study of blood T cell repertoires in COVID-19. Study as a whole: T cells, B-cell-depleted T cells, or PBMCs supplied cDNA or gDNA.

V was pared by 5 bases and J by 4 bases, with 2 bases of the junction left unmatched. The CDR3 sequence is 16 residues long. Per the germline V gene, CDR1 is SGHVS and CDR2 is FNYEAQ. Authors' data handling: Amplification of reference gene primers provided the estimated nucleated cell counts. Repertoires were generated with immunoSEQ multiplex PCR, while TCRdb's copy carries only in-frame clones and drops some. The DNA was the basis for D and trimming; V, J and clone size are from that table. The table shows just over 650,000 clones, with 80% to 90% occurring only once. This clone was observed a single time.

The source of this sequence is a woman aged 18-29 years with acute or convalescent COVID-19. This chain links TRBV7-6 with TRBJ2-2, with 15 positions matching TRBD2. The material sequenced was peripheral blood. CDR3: CASSTGLAGGTGELFF. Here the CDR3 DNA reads TGTGCCAGCAGCACGGGACTAGCGGGGGGCACCGGGGAGCTGTTTTTT.